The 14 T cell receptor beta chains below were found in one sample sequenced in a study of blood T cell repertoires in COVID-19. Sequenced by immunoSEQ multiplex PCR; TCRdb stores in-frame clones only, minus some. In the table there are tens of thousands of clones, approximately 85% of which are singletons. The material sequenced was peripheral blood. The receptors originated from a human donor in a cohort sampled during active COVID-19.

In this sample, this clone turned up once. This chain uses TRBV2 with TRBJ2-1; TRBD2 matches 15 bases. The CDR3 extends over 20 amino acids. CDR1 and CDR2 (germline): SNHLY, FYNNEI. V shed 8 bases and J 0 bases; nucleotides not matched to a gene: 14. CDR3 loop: CASGWTSGGEITRSYNEQFF. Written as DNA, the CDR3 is TGTGCCAGCGGCTGGACTAGCGGGGGGGAAATCACCCGCTCCTACAATGAGCAGTTCTTC.

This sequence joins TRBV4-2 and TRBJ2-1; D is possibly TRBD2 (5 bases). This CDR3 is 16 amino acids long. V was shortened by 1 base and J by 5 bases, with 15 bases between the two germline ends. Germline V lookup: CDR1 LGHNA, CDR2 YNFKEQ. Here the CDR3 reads CASSQVRPGIDNEQFF. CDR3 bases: TGTGCCAGCAGCCAAGTTCGTCCGGGGATCGACAATGAGCAGTTCTTC.

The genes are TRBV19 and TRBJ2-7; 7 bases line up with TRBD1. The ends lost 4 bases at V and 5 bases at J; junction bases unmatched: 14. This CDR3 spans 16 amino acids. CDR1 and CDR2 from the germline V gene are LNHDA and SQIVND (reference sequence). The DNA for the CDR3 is TGTGCCAGTAGTAAGTCGTTGTCGACAGGGACCCACGAGCAGTACTTC. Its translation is CASSKSLSTGTHEQYF.

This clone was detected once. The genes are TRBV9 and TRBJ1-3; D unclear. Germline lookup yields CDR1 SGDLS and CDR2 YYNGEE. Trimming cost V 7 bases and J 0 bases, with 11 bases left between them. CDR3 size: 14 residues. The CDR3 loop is CASSTAYSGNTIYF. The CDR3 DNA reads TGTGCCAGCTCCACAGCTTACTCTGGAAACACCATATATTTT.

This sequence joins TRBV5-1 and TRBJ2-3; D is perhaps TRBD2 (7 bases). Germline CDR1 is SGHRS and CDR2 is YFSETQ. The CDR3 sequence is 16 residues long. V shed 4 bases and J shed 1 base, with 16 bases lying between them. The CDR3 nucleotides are TGCGCCAGCAGCCCTTATGCGGGGGCGGGCACAGATACGCAGTATTTT. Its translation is CASSPYAGAGTDTQYF.

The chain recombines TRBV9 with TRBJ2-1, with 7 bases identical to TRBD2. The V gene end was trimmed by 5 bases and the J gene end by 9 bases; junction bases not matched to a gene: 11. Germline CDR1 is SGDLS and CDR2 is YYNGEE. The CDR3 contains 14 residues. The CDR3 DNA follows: TGTGCCAGCAGAGACAAAAGCGGGGCTAGTGAGCAGTTCTTC. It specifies CASRDKSGASEQFF.

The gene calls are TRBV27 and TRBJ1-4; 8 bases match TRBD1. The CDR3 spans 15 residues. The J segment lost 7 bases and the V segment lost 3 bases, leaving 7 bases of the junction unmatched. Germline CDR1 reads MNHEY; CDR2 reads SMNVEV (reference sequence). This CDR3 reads CASSLTGAIGEKLFF. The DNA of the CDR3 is TGTGCCAGCAGTTTGACAGGGGCAATTGGTGAAAAACTGTTTTTT.

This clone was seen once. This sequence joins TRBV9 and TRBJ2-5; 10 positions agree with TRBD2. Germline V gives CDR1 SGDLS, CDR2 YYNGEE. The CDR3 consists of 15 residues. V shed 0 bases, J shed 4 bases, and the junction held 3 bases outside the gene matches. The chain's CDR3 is CASSVGPSGGETQYF. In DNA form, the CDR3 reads TGTGCCAGCAGCGTAGGCCCTAGCGGGGGAGAGACCCAGTACTTC. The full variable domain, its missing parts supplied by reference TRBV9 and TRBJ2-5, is DSGVTQTPKHLITATGQRVTLRCSPRSGDLSVYWYQQSLDQGLQFLIQYYNGEERAKGNILERFSAQQFPDLHSELNLSSLELGDSALYFCASSVGPSGGETQYFGPGTRLLVL.

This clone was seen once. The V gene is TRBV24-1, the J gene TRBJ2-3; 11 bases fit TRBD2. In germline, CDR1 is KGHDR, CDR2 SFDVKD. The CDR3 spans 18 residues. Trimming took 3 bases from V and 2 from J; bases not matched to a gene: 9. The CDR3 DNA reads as TGTGCCACCAGTGATCCCTTCGCTAGCGGGGGGCCCACAGATACGCAGTATTTT. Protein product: CATSDPFASGGPTDTQYF.

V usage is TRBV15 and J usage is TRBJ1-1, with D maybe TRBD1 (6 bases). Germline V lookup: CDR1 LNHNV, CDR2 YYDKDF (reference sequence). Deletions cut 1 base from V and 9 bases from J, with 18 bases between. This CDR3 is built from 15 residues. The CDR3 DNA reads TGTGCCACCAGCAGAGGATCACAGGGTCCCCTGAAAGCTTTCTTT. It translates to CATSRGSQGPLKAFF.

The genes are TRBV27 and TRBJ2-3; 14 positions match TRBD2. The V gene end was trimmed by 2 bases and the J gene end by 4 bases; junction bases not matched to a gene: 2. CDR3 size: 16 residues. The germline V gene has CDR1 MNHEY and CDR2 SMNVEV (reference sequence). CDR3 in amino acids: CASSLQTSGRADTQYF. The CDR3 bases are TGTGCCAGCAGTTTACAGACTAGCGGGAGGGCAGATACGCAGTATTTT.

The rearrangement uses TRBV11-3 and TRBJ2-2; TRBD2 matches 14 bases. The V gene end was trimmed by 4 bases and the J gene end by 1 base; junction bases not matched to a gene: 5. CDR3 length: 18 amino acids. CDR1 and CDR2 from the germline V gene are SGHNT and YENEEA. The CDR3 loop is CASSSGTSGSWNTGELFF. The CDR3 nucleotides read TGTGCCAGCAGCTCCGGGACTAGCGGGAGCTGGAACACCGGGGAGCTGTTTTTT.

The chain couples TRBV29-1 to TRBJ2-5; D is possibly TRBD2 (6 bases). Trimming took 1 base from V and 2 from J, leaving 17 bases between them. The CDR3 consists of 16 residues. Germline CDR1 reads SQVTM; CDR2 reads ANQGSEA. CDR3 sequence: CSVEVLAITAQETQYF. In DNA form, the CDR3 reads TGCAGCGTTGAAGTTCTAGCGATCACCGCTCAAGAGACCCAGTACTTC.

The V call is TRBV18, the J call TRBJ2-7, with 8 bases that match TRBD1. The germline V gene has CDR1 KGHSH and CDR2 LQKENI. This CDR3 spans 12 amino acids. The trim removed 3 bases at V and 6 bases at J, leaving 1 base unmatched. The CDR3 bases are TGTGCCAGCTCACCTGACAGGGGCGAGCAGTACTTC. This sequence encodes CASSPDRGEQYF. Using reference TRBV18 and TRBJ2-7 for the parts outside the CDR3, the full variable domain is NAGVMQNPRHLVRRRGQEARLRCSPMKGHSHVYWYRQLPEEGLKFMVYLQKENIIDESGMPKERFSAEFPKEGPSILRIQQVVRGDSAAYFCASSPDRGEQYFGPGTRLTVT.